This TCR beta chain was found in a study of cytomegalovirus exposure and HLA in healthy donors. General study findings and limits: CMV antigen specificity of a few CMV-associated chains was confirmed in vitro. The sole available immune exposure information was CMV serostatus.

Amplification used 60 Vbeta primers and 13 Jbeta primers. Here immunoSEQ multiplex PCR was the method, and the copy in TCRdb shows in-frame clones only, minus some. The sample lists 150,000 to 180,000 clones; roughly 77% were seen once. This clone was seen ten or more times. What it recognizes is unknown. The receptor's source is a man younger than 45 in good health and CMV-seropositive. The sample consisted of PBMCs.

The CDR3, as DNA: TGTGCCAGCAGCTTAGATGGGCCAGCCAATGAGCAGTTCTTC. This sequence encodes CASSLDGPANEQFF. This chain links TRBV11-3 with TRBJ2-1; D ambiguous. V was shortened by 0 bases and J by 6 bases, with 9 bases between the two germline ends. CDR3 size: 14 residues. The germline V gene has CDR1 SGHNT and CDR2 YENEEA.